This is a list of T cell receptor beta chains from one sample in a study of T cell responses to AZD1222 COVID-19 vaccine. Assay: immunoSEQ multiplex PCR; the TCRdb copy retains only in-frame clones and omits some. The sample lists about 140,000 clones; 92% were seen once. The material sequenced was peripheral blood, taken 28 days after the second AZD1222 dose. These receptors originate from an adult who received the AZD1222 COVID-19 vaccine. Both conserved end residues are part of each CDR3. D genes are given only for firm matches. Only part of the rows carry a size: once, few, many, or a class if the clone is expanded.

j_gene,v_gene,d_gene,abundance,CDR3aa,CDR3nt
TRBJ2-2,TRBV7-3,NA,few,CASSPRDRNGELFF,TGTGCCAGCAGCCCCCGGGACCGAAACGGGGAGCTGTTTTTT
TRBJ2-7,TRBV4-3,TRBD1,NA,CASSQDGGQPAYEQYF,TGCGCCAGCAGCCAAGATGGGGGACAGCCTGCCTACGAGCAGTACTTC
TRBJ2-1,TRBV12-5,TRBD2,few,CASGLTRLAGANEQFF,TGTGCTAGTGGTTTGACACGACTAGCGGGAGCCAATGAGCAGTTCTTC
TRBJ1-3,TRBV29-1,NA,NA,CSVESGNTIYF,TGCAGCGTTGAGAGTGGAAACACCATATATTTT
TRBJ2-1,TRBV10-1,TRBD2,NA,CATPGGRAGNEQFF,TGCGCCACCCCTGGAGGGAGGGCCGGCAATGAGCAGTTCTTC
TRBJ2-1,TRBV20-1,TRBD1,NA,CSASRPGGSDNEQFF,TGCAGTGCTAGTCGGCCAGGGGGATCGGACAATGAGCAGTTCTTC
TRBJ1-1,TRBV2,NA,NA,CASSEAPMNTEAFF,TGTGCCAGCAGTGAAGCACCGATGAACACTGAAGCTTTCTTT
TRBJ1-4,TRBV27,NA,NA,CASSLVGLGEKLFF,TGTGCCAGCAGTTTAGTGGGGCTGGGTGAAAAACTGTTTTTT
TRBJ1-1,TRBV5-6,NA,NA,CASSLAPVGAGFF,TGTGCCAGCAGCTTGGCTCCGGTTGGCGCAGGTTTCTTT
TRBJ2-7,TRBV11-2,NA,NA,CASSDIKSPLWYF,TGTGCCAGCAGTGACATCAAGAGTCCTCTGTGGTACTTC
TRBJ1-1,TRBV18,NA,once,CASSPNLSGAGTEAFF,TGTGCCAGCTCACCAAACCTTTCAGGGGCAGGCACTGAAGCTTTCTTT
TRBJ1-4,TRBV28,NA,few,CASGIWGLGEKLFF,TGTGCCAGCGGAATTTGGGGCCTAGGTGAAAAACTGTTTTTT
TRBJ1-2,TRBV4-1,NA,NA,CASSQVQPVDGYTF,TGCGCCAGCAGCCAAGTACAGCCGGTGGATGGCTACACCTTC
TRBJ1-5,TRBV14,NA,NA,CASSQEAHQPQHF,TGTGCCAGCAGCCAAGAGGCTCATCAGCCCCAGCATTTT
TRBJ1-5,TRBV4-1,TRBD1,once,CASSQTGQGVNQPQHF,TGCGCCAGCAGCCAAACGGGACAGGGTGTCAATCAGCCCCAGCATTTT
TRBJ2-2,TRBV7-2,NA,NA,CASSSLVNTGELFF,TGTGCCAGCAGCTCATTGGTTAACACCGGGGAGCTGTTTTTT